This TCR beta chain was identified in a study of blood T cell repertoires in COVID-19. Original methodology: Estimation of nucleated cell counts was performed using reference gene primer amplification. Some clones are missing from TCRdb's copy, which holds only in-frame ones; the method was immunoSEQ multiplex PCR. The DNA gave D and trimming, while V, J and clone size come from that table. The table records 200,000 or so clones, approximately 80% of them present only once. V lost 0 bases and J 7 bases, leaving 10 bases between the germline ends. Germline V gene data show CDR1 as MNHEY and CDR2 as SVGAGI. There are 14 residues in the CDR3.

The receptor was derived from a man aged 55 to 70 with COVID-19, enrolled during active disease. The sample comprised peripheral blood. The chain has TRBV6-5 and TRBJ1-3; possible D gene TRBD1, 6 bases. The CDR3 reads CASSYSQGTNTIYF. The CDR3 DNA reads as TGTGCCAGCAGTTACTCTCAGGGGACCAACACCATATATTTT.